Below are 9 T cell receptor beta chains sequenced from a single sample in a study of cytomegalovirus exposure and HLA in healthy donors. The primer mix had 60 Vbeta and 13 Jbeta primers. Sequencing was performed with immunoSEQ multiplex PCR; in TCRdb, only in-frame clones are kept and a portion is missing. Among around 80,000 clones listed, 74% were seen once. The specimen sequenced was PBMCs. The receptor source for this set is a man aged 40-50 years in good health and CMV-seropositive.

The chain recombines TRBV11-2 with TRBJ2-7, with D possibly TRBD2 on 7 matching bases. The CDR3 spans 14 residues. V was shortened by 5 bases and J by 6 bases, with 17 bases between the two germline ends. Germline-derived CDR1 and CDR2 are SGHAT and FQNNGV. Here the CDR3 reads CASSPVGGAVEQYF. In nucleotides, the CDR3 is TGTGCCAGCAGCCCCGTTGGGGGGGCTGTCGAGCAGTACTTC. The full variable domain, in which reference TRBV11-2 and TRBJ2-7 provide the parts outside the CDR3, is EAGVAQSPRYKIIEKRQSVAFWCNPISGHATLYWYQQILGQGPKLLIQFQNNGVVDDSQLPKDRFSAERLKGVDSTLKIQPAKLEDSAVYLCASSPVGGAVEQYFGPGTRLTVT.

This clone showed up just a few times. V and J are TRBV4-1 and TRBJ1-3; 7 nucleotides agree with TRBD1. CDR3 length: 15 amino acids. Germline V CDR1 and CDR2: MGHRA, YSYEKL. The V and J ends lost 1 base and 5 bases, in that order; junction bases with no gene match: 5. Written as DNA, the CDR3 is TGCGCCAGCAGCCAAGTTGAGGGGGCAAGAAACACCATATATTTT. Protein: CASSQVEGARNTIYF.

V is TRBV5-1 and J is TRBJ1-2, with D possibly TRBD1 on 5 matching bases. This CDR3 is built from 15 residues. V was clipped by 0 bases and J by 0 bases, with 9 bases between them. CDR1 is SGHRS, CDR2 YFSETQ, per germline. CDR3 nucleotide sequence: TGCGCCAGCAGCTTGGAAGGGGCAGCTAACTATGGCTACACCTTC. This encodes CASSLEGAANYGYTF.

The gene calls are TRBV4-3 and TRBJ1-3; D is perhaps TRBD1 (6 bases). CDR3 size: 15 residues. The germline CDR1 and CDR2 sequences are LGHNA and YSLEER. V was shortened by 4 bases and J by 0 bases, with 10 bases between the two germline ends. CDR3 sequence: CASSPDSYSGNTIYF. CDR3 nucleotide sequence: TGCGCCAGCAGCCCGGACAGTTACTCTGGAAACACCATATATTTT.

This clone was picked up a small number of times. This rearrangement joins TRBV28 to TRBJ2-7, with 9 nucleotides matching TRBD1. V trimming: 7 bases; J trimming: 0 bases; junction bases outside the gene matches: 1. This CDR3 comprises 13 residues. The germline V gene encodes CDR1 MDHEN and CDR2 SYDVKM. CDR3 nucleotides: TGTGCCAGCAAACAGGGGGCCTCCTACGAGCAGTACTTC. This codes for CASKQGASYEQYF.

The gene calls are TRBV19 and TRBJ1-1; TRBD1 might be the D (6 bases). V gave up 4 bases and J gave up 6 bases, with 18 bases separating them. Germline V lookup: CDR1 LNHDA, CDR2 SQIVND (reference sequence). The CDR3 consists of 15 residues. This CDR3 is CASSTKQGKIAEAFF. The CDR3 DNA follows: TGTGCCAGTAGTACCAAGCAGGGGAAGATCGCTGAAGCTTTCTTT.

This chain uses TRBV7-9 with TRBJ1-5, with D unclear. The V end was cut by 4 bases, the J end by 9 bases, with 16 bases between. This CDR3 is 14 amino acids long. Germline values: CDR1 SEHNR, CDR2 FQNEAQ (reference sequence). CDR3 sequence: CASSSREGLWPQHF. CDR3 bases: TGTGCCAGCAGCTCACGGGAGGGTCTTTGGCCCCAGCATTTT.

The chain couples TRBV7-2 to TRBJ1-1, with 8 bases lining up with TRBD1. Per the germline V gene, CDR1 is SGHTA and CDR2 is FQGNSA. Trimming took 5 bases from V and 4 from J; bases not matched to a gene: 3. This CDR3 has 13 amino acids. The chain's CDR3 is CASSVQGATEAFF. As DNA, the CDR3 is TGTGCCAGCAGCGTTCAGGGGGCCACTGAAGCTTTCTTT.

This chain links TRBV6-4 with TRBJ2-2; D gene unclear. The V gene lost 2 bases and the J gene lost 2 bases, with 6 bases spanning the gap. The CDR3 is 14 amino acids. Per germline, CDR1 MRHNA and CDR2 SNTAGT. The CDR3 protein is CASSDNGNTGELFF. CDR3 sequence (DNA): TGTGCCAGCAGTGACAACGGTAACACCGGGGAGCTGTTTTTT.